Below, 19 T cell receptor beta chains from the same sample are listed, as sequenced in a study of siplizumab effects on memory and regulatory T cells. The assay was immunoSEQ multiplex PCR, and TCRdb's table has in-frame clones only and misses some. The table shows approximately 60,000 clones, with approximately 96% occurring only once. The specimen sequenced was naive CD8+ T cells sorted from blood. These receptors were collected from a human donor in good health.

This clone was found once. The V gene is TRBV7-9, the J gene TRBJ2-7; TRBD2 matches at 9 bases. With V trimmed by 5 bases and J by 5 bases, 7 bases remained unmatched. The germline gives CDR1 SEHNR, CDR2 FQNEAQ (reference sequence). This CDR3 region has 14 residues. CDR3 sequence reads: CASSHGLAPNEQYF. DNA for the CDR3: TGTGCCAGCAGCCATGGACTAGCGCCGAACGAGCAGTACTTC.

The chain has TRBV7-9 and TRBJ2-7; D perhaps matches TRBD2 (5 bases). Germline CDR1 SEHNR, CDR2 FQNEAQ (reference sequence). V lost 5 bases and J lost 4, with 18 bases in between. The CDR3 is 15 residues long. CDR3 bases: TGTGCCAGCAGCCGGACCACGACCGGGGAATACGAGCAGTACTTC. As protein: CASSRTTTGEYEQYF.

The V gene is TRBV9, the J gene TRBJ2-7; D is unresolved. CDR1 is SGDLS and CDR2 is YYNGEE in the germline V gene. The V gene lost 0 bases and the J gene lost 6 bases, with 10 bases spanning the gap. The CDR3 length is 13 residues. The DNA for the CDR3 is TGTGCCAGCAGCGTAGAGTCTCCTACCGAGCAGTACTTC. Amino acid sequence: CASSVESPTEQYF.

This clone was detected only once. V is TRBV9 and J is TRBJ1-2, with D perhaps TRBD1 (6 bases). From germline, CDR1 is SGDLS and CDR2 YYNGEE. V shed 0 bases and J shed 7 bases, with 10 bases lying between them. This CDR3 comprises 13 residues. CDR3 sequence: CASSVDRDFGYTF. The CDR3 coding sequence is TGTGCCAGCAGCGTAGACAGGGACTTTGGCTACACCTTC. The complete variable domain, with remaining parts taken from reference TRBV9 and TRBJ1-2, reads DSGVTQTPKHLITATGQRVTLRCSPRSGDLSVYWYQQSLDQGLQFLIQYYNGEERAKGNILERFSAQQFPDLHSELNLSSLELGDSALYFCASSVDRDFGYTFGSGTRLTVV.

The chain combines TRBV11-1 with TRBJ2-3; D remains unclear. The CDR3 extends over 14 amino acids. In germline, CDR1 is SGHAT, CDR2 FQDESV (reference sequence). V was clipped by 4 bases and J by 11 bases, with 19 bases between them. CDR3 loop: CASSSDPLTWGQYF. In DNA form, the CDR3 reads TGTGCCAGCAGCTCGGACCCCCTTACTTGGGGGCAGTATTTT.

The rearrangement links TRBV10-3 to TRBJ2-7, with D perhaps matching TRBD1 or TRBD2 (5 bases each). Trimming cost V 8 bases and J 3 bases, with 14 bases left between them. The length of the CDR3 is 13 residues. Per germline, CDR1 ENHRY and CDR2 SYGVKD. CDR3 nucleotide sequence: TGTGCCATCGCGTCAGGGACGGTCTACGAGCAGTACTTC. This codes for CAIASGTVYEQYF.

V usage is TRBV28 and J usage is TRBJ2-7; weak D call: TRBD2 (5 bases). Trimming removed 3 bases at V and 2 bases at J, with 11 bases between. CDR3 length: 14 amino acids. Germline loops: CDR1 MDHEN, CDR2 SYDVKM. The CDR3 loop is CASSFLANTYEQYF. For the CDR3, the DNA is TGTGCCAGCAGTTTTTTAGCGAACACCTACGAGCAGTACTTC. Complete variable domain (other parts from reference TRBV28 and TRBJ2-7): DVKVTQSSRYLVKRTGEKVFLECVQDMDHENMFWYRQDPGLGLRLIYFSYDVKMKEKGDIPEGYSVSREKKERFSLILESASTNQTSMYLCASSFLANTYEQYFGPGTRLTVT.

J is TRBJ2-5 and V is TRBV2; D gene uncertain. The CDR3 contains 15 residues. Trimming left V 4 bases short and J 5 bases short, with 17 bases between. Per germline, CDR1 SNHLY and CDR2 FYNNEI. CDR3: CASSGPEGNGETQYF. In DNA, the CDR3 is TGTGCCAGCAGTGGCCCCGAAGGGAATGGTGAGACCCAGTACTTC. The full variable domain, completed using reference TRBV2 and TRBJ2-5, is EPEVTQTPSHQVTQMGQEVILRCVPISNHLYFYWYRQILGQKVEFLVSFYNNEISEKSEIFDDQFSVERPDGSNFTLKIRSTKLEDSAMYFCASSGPEGNGETQYFGPGTRLLVL.

DNA for the CDR3: TGTGCCAGCAGCCCCCCGGCGGGGGGCTACAATGAGCAGTTCTTC. Protein sequence: CASSPPAGGYNEQFF. The gene calls are TRBV9 and TRBJ2-1; TRBD2 matches 8 bases. Germline lookup yields CDR1 SGDLS and CDR2 YYNGEE. Trimming took 4 bases from V and 3 from J; bases not matched to a gene: 6. The CDR3 has 15 residues.

The rearrangement links TRBV5-5 to TRBJ2-1, with D possibly matching TRBD2 (5 bases). Germline V gene data show CDR1 as SGHKS and CDR2 as YYEKEE (reference sequence). The CDR3 extends over 15 amino acids. V was pared by 0 bases and J by 0 bases, with 7 bases between. The CDR3 protein is CASSLVASSYNEQFF. The CDR3 nucleotides read TGTGCCAGCAGCTTGGTAGCGAGCTCCTACAATGAGCAGTTCTTC.

In its sample, this clone was seen once. J is TRBJ2-1 and V is TRBV6-6; 10 bases fit TRBD1. This CDR3 region has 15 residues. V was pared by 5 bases and J by 3 bases, with 4 bases of the junction left unmatched. Germline-derived CDR1 and CDR2 are MNHNY and SVGAGI (reference sequence). The CDR3: CASSGRDRGYNEQFF. In DNA, the CDR3 is TGTGCCAGCAGTGGCCGGGACAGGGGCTACAATGAGCAGTTCTTC.

CDR3 sequence: CASSPSGGAFEQFF. The CDR3 DNA follows: TGTGCCAGCAGTCCTAGCGGGGGGGCCTTTGAGCAGTTCTTC. The V and J genes are TRBV6-4 and TRBJ2-1; 12 nucleotides align to TRBD2. Germline V gives CDR1 MRHNA, CDR2 SNTAGT. The CDR3 consists of 14 residues. The V segment lost 5 bases and the J segment 9 bases; nucleotides outside the gene matches: 5.

The chain links TRBV9 to TRBJ2-3, with unresolved D. Germline CDR1 and CDR2: SGDLS and YYNGEE. The CDR3 is 12 residues long. V lost 6 bases and J 6 bases, leaving 11 bases between the germline ends. In nucleotides, the CDR3 is TGTGCCAGCAAGGGTCTTGATGATACGCAGTATTTT. It is translated as CASKGLDDTQYF.

This clone was detected only once. The chain has TRBV5-4 and TRBJ1-2, with a possible D match to TRBD1 (5 bases). From germline, CDR1 is SGHNT and CDR2 YYREEE (reference sequence). The CDR3 is 15 residues long. V lost 0 bases to trimming and J lost 4 bases, with 13 bases between them. The CDR3 region has the DNA TGTGCCAGCAGCTTGGCCGGGGACCCTTCCTATGGCTACACCTTC. Translated: CASSLAGDPSYGYTF.

This chain uses TRBV19 with TRBJ1-1, with D perhaps matching TRBD1 (6 bases). Per the germline V gene, CDR1 is LNHDA and CDR2 is SQIVND (reference sequence). The CDR3 spans 13 residues. V shed 4 bases and J shed 5 bases, with 11 bases lying between them. The CDR3 loop is CASSTGTYTEAFF. The CDR3 bases are TGTGCCAGTAGTACTGGGACATATACTGAAGCTTTCTTT.

The chain is built from TRBV9 and TRBJ2-5; a weak D match, TRBD2 (6 bases). Germline V CDR1 and CDR2: SGDLS, YYNGEE. The CDR3 length is 16 residues. The ends were cut back, 0 bases at V and 0 bases at J, with 12 bases in the middle. The CDR3 coding sequence is TGTGCCAGCAGCGTAGGAGCGGGCGACTACCAAGAGACCCAGTACTTC. This gives the protein CASSVGAGDYQETQYF.

The chain recombines TRBV2 with TRBJ2-1, with D possibly being TRBD2 (6 bases). The germline V and J ends were trimmed by 6 bases and 5 bases, with 11 bases remaining between them. The length of the CDR3 is 13 residues. Per the germline V gene, CDR1 is SNHLY and CDR2 is FYNNEI. This chain's CDR3 is CASSPGLNNEQFF. CDR3 in DNA: TGTGCCAGCAGCCCGGGACTCAACAATGAGCAGTTCTTC.

The chain is built from TRBV19 and TRBJ2-7, with 9 bases fitting TRBD1. Germline V gene lookup returns CDR1 LNHDA and CDR2 SQIVND (reference sequence). CDR3 length equals 15 residues. Unmatched junction bases numbered 6, after V lost 6 bases and J lost 0 bases. The CDR3 nucleotides read TGTGCCAGTAGCCCGACAGGGGGAGGCTCCTACGAGCAGTACTTC. Encoded protein: CASSPTGGGSYEQYF.

V gene TRBV27 combines with J gene TRBJ1-5; D is uncertain. Germline V gene lookup returns CDR1 MNHEY and CDR2 SMNVEV (reference sequence). Trimming took off 5 bases at V and 7 bases at J, with 15 bases between the two ends. This CDR3 has 14 amino acids. CDR3 DNA sequence: TGTGCCAGCAGTGCATCCCTCGGCCCACAGCCCCAGCATTTT. Its protein is CASSASLGPQPQHF.